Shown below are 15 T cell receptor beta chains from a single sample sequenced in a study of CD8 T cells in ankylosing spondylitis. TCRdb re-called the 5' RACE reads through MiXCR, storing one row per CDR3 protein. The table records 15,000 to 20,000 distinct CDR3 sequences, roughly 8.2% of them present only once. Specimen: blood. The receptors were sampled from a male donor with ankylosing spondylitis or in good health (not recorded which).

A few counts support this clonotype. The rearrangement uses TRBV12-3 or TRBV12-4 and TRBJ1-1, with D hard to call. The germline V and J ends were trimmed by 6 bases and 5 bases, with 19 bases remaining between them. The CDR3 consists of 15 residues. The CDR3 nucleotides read TGTGCCAGCAGCATCCCCCCCCCGGGAGGGACTGAAGCTTTCTTT. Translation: CASSIPPPGGTEAFF.

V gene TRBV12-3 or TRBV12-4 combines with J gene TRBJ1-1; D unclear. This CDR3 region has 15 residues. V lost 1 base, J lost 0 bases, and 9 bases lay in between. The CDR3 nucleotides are TGTGCCAGCAGTTTAGGCCCCCGACTGAACACTGAAGCTTTCTTT. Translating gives CASSLGPRLNTEAFF.

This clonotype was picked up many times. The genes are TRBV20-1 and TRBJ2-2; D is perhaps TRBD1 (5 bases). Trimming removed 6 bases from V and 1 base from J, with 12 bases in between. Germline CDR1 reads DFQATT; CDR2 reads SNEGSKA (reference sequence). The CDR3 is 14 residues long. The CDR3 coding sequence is TGCAGTGCAGCCAAGACAGTGAACACCGGGGAGCTGTTTTTT. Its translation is CSAAKTVNTGELFF.

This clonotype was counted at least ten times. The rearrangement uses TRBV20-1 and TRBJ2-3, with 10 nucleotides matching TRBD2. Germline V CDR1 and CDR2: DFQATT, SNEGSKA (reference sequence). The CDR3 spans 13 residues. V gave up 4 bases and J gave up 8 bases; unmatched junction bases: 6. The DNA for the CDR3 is TGCAGTGCTAATCCGGGACTAGCGCTTACGCAGTATTTT. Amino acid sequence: CSANPGLALTQYF.

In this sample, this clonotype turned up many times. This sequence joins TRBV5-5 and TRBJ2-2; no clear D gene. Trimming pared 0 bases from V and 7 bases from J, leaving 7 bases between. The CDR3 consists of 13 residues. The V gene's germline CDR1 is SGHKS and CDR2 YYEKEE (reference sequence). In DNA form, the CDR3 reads TGTGCCAGCAGCTTGGTGTGGGGCGGGGAGCTGTTTTTT. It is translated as CASSLVWGGELFF. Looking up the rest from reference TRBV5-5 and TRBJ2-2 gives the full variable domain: DAGVTQSPTHLIKTRGQQVTLRCSPISGHKSVSWYQQVLGQGPQFIFQYYEKEERGRGNFPDRFSARQFPNYSSELNVNALLLGDSALYLCASSLVWGGELFFGEGSRLTVL.

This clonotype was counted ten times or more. The CDR3 loop is CSATPGGLVETQYF. The CDR3 DNA is TGCAGTGCCACCCCCGGCGGCCTCGTGGAGACCCAGTACTTC. V and J are TRBV20-1 and TRBJ2-5; D is ambiguous. The CDR3 consists of 14 residues. The V gene's germline CDR1 is DFQATT and CDR2 SNEGSKA (reference sequence). Trimming stripped 6 bases from V and 5 bases from J, with 19 bases between.

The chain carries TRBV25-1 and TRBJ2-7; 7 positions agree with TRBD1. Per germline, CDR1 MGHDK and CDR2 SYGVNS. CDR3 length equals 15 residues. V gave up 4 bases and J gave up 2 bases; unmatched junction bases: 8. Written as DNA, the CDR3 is TGTGCCAGCAGTGGTTTCCGGGACAGACCCTACGAGCAGTACTTC. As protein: CASSGFRDRPYEQYF.

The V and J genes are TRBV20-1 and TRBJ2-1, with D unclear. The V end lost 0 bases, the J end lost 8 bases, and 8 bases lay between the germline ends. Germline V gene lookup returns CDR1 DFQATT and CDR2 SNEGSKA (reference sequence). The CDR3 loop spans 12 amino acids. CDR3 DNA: TGCAGTGCTAGAGATATAACGGATGAGCAGTTCTTC. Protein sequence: CSARDITDEQFF.

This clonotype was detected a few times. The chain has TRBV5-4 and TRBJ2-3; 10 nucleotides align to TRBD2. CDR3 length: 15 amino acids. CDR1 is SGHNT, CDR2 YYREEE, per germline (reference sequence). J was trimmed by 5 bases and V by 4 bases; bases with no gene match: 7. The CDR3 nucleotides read TGTGCCAGCAGCATGGGACTAGCGATGGGAGATACGCAGTATTTT. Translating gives CASSMGLAMGDTQYF.

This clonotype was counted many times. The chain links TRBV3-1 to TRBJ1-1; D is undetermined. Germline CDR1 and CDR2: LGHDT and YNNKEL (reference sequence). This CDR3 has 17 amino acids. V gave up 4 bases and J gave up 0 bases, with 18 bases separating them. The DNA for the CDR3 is TGTGCCAGCAGCCTTACCCCTGGGCAGGCGCTGAACACTGAAGCTTTCTTT. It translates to CASSLTPGQALNTEAFF.

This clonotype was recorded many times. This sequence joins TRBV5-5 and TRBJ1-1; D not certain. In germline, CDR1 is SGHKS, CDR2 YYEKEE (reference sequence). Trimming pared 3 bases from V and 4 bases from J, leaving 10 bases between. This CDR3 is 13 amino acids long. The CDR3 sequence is CASSWERSTEAFF. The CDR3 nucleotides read TGTGCCAGCAGCTGGGAGAGGAGCACTGAAGCTTTCTTT.

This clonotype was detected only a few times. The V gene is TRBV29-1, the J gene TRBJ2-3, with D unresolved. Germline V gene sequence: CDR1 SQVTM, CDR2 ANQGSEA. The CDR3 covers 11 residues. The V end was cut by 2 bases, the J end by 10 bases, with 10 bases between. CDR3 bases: TGCAGCGTTGAAATGGGAAGGGCGCAGTATTTT. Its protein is CSVEMGRAQYF.

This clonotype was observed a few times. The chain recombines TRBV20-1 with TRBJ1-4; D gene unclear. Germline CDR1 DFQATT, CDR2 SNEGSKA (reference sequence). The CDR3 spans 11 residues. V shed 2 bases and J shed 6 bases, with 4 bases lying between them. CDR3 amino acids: CSARKDEKLFF. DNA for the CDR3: TGCAGTGCTAGAAAAGATGAAAAACTGTTTTTT.

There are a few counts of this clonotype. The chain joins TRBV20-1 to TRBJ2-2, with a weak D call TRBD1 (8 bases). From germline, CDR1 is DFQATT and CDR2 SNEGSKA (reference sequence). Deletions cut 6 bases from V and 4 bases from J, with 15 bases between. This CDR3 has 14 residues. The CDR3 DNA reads TGCAGTGCCCTAAACAGGGGGGGCACCGGGGAGCTGTTTTTT. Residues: CSALNRGGTGELFF.

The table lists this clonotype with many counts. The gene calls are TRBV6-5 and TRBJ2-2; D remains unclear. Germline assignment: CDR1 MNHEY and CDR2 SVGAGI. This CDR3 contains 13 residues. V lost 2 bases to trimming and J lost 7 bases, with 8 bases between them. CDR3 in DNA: TGTGCCAGCAGTTACGCGTTCAGCGGGGAGCTGTTTTTT. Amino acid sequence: CASSYAFSGELFF.